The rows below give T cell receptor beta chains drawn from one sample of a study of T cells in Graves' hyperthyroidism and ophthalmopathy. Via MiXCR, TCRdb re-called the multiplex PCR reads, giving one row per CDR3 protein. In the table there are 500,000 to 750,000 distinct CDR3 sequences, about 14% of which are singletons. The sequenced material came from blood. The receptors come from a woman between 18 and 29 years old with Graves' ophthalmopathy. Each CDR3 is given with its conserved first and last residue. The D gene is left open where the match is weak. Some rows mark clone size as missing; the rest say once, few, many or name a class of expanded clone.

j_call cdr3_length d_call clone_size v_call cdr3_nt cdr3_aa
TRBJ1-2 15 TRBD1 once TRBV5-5 TGTGCCAGCAGCTTAGTCCCGACAGGGGCCGATGGCTACACCTTC CASSLVPTGADGYTF
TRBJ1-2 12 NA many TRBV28 TGTGCCAGCAGTTTTCAAGCCTATGGCTACACCTTC CASSFQAYGYTF
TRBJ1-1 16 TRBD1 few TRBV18 TGTGCCAGCTCACCTCCCTGGGACAGGGAGGACACTGAAGCTTTCTTT CASSPPWDREDTEAFF
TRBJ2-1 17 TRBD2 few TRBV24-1 TGTGCCACCAGTGAACAACCGGGTAGCGGGAGAATGTATGAGCAGTTCTTC CATSEQPGSGRMYEQFF
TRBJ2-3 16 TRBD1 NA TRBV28 TGTGCCAGCAGTCGCCAGGGGGCGAGGCGGGCAGATACGCAGTATTTT CASSRQGARRADTQYF
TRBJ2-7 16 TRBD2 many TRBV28 TGTGCCAGCAGCTCCGCCTTCGGCGGGAGAATCTACGAGCAGTACTTC CASSSAFGGRIYEQYF
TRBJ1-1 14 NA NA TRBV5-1 TGCGCCAACAGCTCGATCAGGGAATTGGCTGAAGCTTTCTTT CANSSIRELAEAFF
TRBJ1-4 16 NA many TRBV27 TGTGCCAGCAGTTTGTTCAGCTATGCAACTAATGAAAAACTGTTTTTT CASSLFSYATNEKLFF
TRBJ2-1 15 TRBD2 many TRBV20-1 TGCAGTGCTCCACCGCTAGCGGGCTCCTACAATGAGCAGTTCTTC CSAPPLAGSYNEQFF
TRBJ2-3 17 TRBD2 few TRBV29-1 TGCAGCGTAGCGGGAGGGACGGGACATATTGGCACAGATACGCAGTATTTT CSVAGGTGHIGTDTQYF
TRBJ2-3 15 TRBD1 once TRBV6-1 TGTGCCAGCAGTGACGGCAGGGGGACAACAGATACGCAGTATTTT CASSDGRGTTDTQYF
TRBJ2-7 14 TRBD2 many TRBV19 TGTGCCTCGAAGAAGCGGGAGGCCTCCTACGAGCAGTACTTC CASKKREASYEQYF
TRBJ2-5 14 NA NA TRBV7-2 TGTGCCAGCAGCTTAGGGACCTCCCTTAATTACAATTACTTC CASSLGTSLNYNYF
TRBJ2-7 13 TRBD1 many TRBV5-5 TGTGCCAGCCGGGGACAGGGGACCTACGAGCAGTACTTC CASRGQGTYEQYF
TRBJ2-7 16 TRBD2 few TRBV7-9 TGTGCCAGCAGCTTAGATAGAGGCGGGAGGAGCTACGAGCAGTACTTC CASSLDRGGRSYEQYF
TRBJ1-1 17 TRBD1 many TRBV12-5 TGTGCTAGTGGTTTGGGATCAGACAGGGTCATGAACACTGAAGCTTTCTTT CASGLGSDRVMNTEAFF
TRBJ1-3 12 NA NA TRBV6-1 TGTGCCAGCAGTGAAACAAGAAACACCATATATTTT CASSETRNTIYF
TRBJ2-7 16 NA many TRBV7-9 TGTGCCAGCAGCGCCCCGGGGGGGACAGCCTCCTACGAGCAGTACTTC CASSAPGGTASYEQYF
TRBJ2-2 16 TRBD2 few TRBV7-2 TGTGCCAGCAGCTCCCAGGGCGGGGGAAACACCGGGGAGCTGTTTTTT CASSSQGGGNTGELFF
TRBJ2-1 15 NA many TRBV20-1 TGCAGTGCTAGATTCGGACACTATGGGGACAATGAGCAGTTCTTC CSARFGHYGDNEQFF
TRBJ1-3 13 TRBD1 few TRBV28 TGTGCCACCTCGGACAGGGGCGGAAACACCATATATTTT CATSDRGGNTIYF
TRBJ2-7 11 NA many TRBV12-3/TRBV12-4 TGTGCCAGCTCCCCCGGGGGAGAGCAGTACTTC CASSPGGEQYF
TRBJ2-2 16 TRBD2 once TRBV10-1 TGCGCCAGCCCGACGCGGTGCGGGAGTCGGAGAGGGGAGCTGGTTTTT CASPTRCGSRRGELVF
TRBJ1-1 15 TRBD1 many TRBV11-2 TGTGCCAGCAGCATCCCGGGACAGTTGAACACTGAAGCTTTCTTT CASSIPGQLNTEAFF
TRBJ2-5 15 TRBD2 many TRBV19 TGTGCCAGTAGCGGGAGCGGGGGGGCGCGAGAGACCCAGTACTTC CASSGSGGARETQYF
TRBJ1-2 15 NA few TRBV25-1 TGTGCCAGCAGTGAGCAGGCCCCCACGGACTATGGCTACACCTTC CASSEQAPTDYGYTF
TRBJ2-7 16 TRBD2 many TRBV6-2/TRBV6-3 TGTGCCAGCAGTTACTCGACGACTAGCCCGTCCTACGAGCAGTACTTC CASSYSTTSPSYEQYF
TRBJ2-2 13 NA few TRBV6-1 TGTGCCAGCAGTCCTAAACGAACCGGGGAGCTGTTTTTT CASSPKRTGELFF
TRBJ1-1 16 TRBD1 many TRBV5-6 TGTGCCAGCAGCTTATGGATAGGGGACAGGACCATTGAAGCTTTCTTT CASSLWIGDRTIEAFF
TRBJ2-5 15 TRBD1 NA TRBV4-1 TGCCCCAGCAGCCAAGTTCCGGACAGGGCAGAGACCCAGTACTTC CPSSQVPDRAETQYF
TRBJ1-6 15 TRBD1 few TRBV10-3 TGTGCCACCTTCCCAGGGGACAGGGGTAATTCACCCCTCCACTTT CATFPGDRGNSPLHF
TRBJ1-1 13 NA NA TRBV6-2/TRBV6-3 TGTGCCAGCAGTTCGGCCCCTTCGACTGAAGCTTTCTTT CASSSAPSTEAFF
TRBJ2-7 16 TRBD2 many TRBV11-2 TGTGCCAGCAGCTTAGCTCTAGCGGGTAAAGCCTACGAGCAGTACTTC CASSLALAGKAYEQYF
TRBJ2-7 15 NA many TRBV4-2 TGTGCCAGCAGCCAAGAATGGACTTACGCCTACGAGCAGTACTTC CASSQEWTYAYEQYF
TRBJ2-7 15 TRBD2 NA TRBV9 TGTGCCAGCAGCGTAGACGGGAGGGCGTTGAACGAGCAGTACTTC CASSVDGRALNEQYF
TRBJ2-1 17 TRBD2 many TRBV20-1 TGCAGTGCTAGGGATGCCTCTAGCGGAAACTCCTACAATGAGCAGTTCTTC CSARDASSGNSYNEQFF
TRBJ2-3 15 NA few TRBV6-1 TGTGCCAACCTTACCCCCAGGGGGGGTACAGATACGCAGTATTTT CANLTPRGGTDTQYF
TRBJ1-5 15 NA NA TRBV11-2 TGTGCCAGCAGCTTAGATCTGGGGGCGGTTCAGCCCCAGCATTTT CASSLDLGAVQPQHF
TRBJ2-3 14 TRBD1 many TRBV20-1 TGCAGTGCTCTGCAGGGGGCAATTTCGGATACGCAGTATTTT CSALQGAISDTQYF
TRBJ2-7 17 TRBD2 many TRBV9 TGTGCCAGCAGCGTAGCTCCCGGGACTAGTTTCCCCTACGAGCAGTACTTC CASSVAPGTSFPYEQYF
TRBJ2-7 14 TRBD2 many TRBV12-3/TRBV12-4 TGTGCCAGCAGTGACTCTAGCGGATACTACGAGCAGTACTTC CASSDSSGYYEQYF
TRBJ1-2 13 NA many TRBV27 TGTGCCTCAAGTCTGGGAGAGCTCTTTGGCTACACCTTC CASSLGELFGYTF
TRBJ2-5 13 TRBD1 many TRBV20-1 TGCAGTGCCCCAGGGGGCCTTCAAGAGACCCAGTACTTC CSAPGGLQETQYF
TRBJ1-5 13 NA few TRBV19 TGTGCCACCGCGGACACCTGGGAAAAGCCCCAGCATTTT CATADTWEKPQHF
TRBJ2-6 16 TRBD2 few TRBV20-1 TGCAGTGCTAGAGATTCGGGAGGGGCTGGGGCCAACGTCCTGACTTTC CSARDSGGAGANVLTF
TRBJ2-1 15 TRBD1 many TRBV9 TGTGCCAGCAGCGTAGGGGGGACAGGGGCGAATGAGCAGTTCTTC CASSVGGTGANEQFF
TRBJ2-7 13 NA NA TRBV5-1 TGCGCCAGCATTTCGACCTCGGGGGACGAGCAGTACTTC CASISTSGDEQYF
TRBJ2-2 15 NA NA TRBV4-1 TGCGCCAGCAGCCAATCGACAGGTTTCGGCGGGGAGCTGTTTTTT CASSQSTGFGGELFF